This entry lists 22 T cell receptor beta chains sequenced from one sample in a study of CD8 T cells in ankylosing spondylitis. TCRdb itself ran the 5' RACE reads through MiXCR, one entry per CDR3 protein. The table shows hundreds of thousands of distinct CDR3 sequences, with less than 25% occurring only once. The specimen sequenced was blood, either unsorted or a sorted T cell fraction (not recorded which). The receptor set was obtained from a female donor with ankylosing spondylitis or in good health (not recorded which).

This clonotype occurred a few times. V and J are TRBV20-1 and TRBJ2-7, with TRBD2 matching over 11 bases. There are 14 residues in the CDR3. The germline V gene encodes CDR1 DFQATT and CDR2 SNEGSKA (reference sequence). Trimming at V came to 5 bases and at J to 3 bases, leaving 6 bases not matched to a gene. The CDR3 region has the DNA TGCAGTGCTGTACGCACTAGCGGGAGCTACGAGCAGTACTTC. This codes for CSAVRTSGSYEQYF.

The V gene is TRBV7-2, the J gene TRBJ2-7; no clear D. This CDR3 is built from 12 residues. V gave up 3 bases and J gave up 4 bases, with 7 bases separating them. The V gene's germline CDR1 is SGHTA and CDR2 FQGNSA. CDR3: CASSFDYYEQYF. For the CDR3, the DNA is TGTGCCAGCAGCTTTGATTATTACGAGCAGTACTTC.

This clonotype was seen more than once but under ten times. The chain combines TRBV10-3 with TRBJ1-4; D might be TRBD1 (5 bases). Trimming pared 2 bases from V and 8 bases from J, leaving 18 bases between. CDR1 is ENHRY and CDR2 is SYGVKD in the germline V gene. The length of the CDR3 is 16 residues. The CDR3 region has the DNA TGTGCCATCAGTGAGGGCCATCGGGGGGGTGGCGAAAAACTGTTTTTT. Translation gives CAISEGHRGGGEKLFF.

The chain has TRBV29-1 and TRBJ2-5; 8 bases are a match to TRBD2. CDR1 is SQVTM and CDR2 is ANQGSEA in the germline V gene. After removal of 7 bases from V and 5 bases from J, the junction contained 12 bases not matched to a gene. The CDR3 length is 14 residues. In DNA form, the CDR3 reads TGCAGCGCGGGGGGGGTGCGGGTACGGGAGACCCAGTACTTC. Protein product: CSAGGVRVRETQYF.

This clonotype was seen repeatedly, ten times or more. The chain employs TRBV20-1 and TRBJ1-1; D perhaps matches TRBD1 (5 bases). Germline V gene lookup returns CDR1 DFQATT and CDR2 SNEGSKA (reference sequence). The CDR3 runs to 16 residues. Trimming took 0 bases from V and 1 from J, leaving 15 bases between them. The CDR3 sequence is CSARDKGRAGNTEAFF. The CDR3 DNA reads TGCAGTGCTAGAGATAAGGGGAGGGCCGGGAACACTGAAGCTTTCTTT.

The chain is built from TRBV7-8 and TRBJ2-3; the match to TRBD2 covers 8 bases. CDR1 is SGHVS and CDR2 is FQNEAQ in the germline V gene. V lost 6 bases and J lost 0; bases outside the gene matches: 5. CDR3 length equals 15 residues. CDR3 sequence: CASRYSGTSTDTQYF. CDR3 nucleotides: TGTGCCAGCAGATATAGCGGGACTAGCACAGATACGCAGTATTTT.

In its sample, this clonotype was seen many times. J is TRBJ2-7 and V is TRBV12-3 or TRBV12-4; the D is unclear. The germline V and J ends were trimmed by 3 bases and 2 bases, with 2 bases remaining between them. The CDR3 is 11 residues long. The CDR3 is CASSFTYEQYF. CDR3 nucleotide sequence: TGTGCCAGCAGTTTTACCTACGAGCAGTACTTC.

In its sample, this clonotype was seen many times. V gene TRBV28 combines with J gene TRBJ2-1, with D possibly matching TRBD2 (5 bases). This CDR3 has 13 amino acids. The V end lost 8 bases, the J end lost 4 bases, and 12 bases lay between the germline ends. Germline loops: CDR1 MDHEN, CDR2 SYDVKM. The DNA for the CDR3 is TGTGCCAGCGCCACCCGGGGTTACAATGAGCAGTTCTTC. Encoded protein: CASATRGYNEQFF.

This clonotype was recorded a few times. The chain employs TRBV10-3 and TRBJ2-3; D is tentatively TRBD1 or TRBD2 (5 bases each). Trimming left V 6 bases short and J 4 bases short, with 17 bases between. Germline CDR1 is ENHRY and CDR2 is SYGVKD. This CDR3 has 15 residues. Here the CDR3 DNA reads TGTGCCATCAGCAGAGGTGGGAGAGGGGCAGATACGCAGTATTTT. This translates into CAISRGGRGADTQYF.

This clonotype was recorded at least ten times. The V gene is TRBV20-1, the J gene TRBJ2-1; D may be TRBD1 (6 bases). Germline V lookup: CDR1 DFQATT, CDR2 SNEGSKA (reference sequence). The CDR3 totals 13 residues. Between the trimmed V and J ends, which lost 6 bases and 4 bases, there was a span of 13 bases. The CDR3 loop reads CSAVGTPYNEQFF. The CDR3 DNA follows: TGCAGTGCCGTCGGGACACCGTACAATGAGCAGTTCTTC.

The rearrangement links TRBV20-1 to TRBJ2-1; D possibly corresponds to TRBD1 (5 bases). V lost 4 bases and J lost 5, with 18 bases in between. Per germline, CDR1 DFQATT and CDR2 SNEGSKA (reference sequence). The CDR3 consists of 15 residues. CDR3 in amino acids: CSAISRQRSDNEQFF. The CDR3 DNA is TGCAGTGCTATCTCCCGACAGAGGAGCGACAATGAGCAGTTCTTC.

The chain is built from TRBV6-1 and TRBJ2-7; TRBD2 aligns across 8 bases. Trimming at V came to 6 bases and at J to 0 bases, leaving 7 bases not matched to a gene. The germline V gene encodes CDR1 MNHNS and CDR2 SASEGT. The CDR3 length is 15 residues. The CDR3 DNA reads as TGTGCCAGCAGCCGGTTAGCGGGAAACTCCTACGAGCAGTACTTC. Protein: CASSRLAGNSYEQYF.

The chain links TRBV7-2 to TRBJ2-3; no clear D gene. The germline CDR1 and CDR2 sequences are SGHTA and FQGNSA. Between the trimmed V and J ends, which lost 6 bases and 6 bases, there was a span of 7 bases. CDR3 length: 11 amino acids. In nucleotides, the CDR3 is TGTGCCAGCAGATCTTATGATACGCAGTATTTT. Translating gives CASRSYDTQYF. Using reference TRBV7-2 and TRBJ2-3 for the parts outside the CDR3, the full variable domain is GAGVSQSPSNKVTEKGKDVELRCDPISGHTALYWYRQSLGQGLEFLIYFQGNSAPDKSGLPSDRFSAERTGGSVSTLTIQRTQQEDSAVYLCASRSYDTQYFGPGTRLTVL.

This clonotype turned up a few times. The J gene is TRBJ2-5, the V gene TRBV20-1; 7 positions agree with TRBD1. V lost 1 base to trimming and J lost 1 base; unmatched junction nucleotides: 3. In germline, CDR1 is DFQATT, CDR2 SNEGSKA (reference sequence). This CDR3 comprises 14 residues. The CDR3 DNA is TGCAGTGCTAGAGGGGACAGCCCCCAAGAGACCCAGTACTTC. Amino acids: CSARGDSPQETQYF.

V and J are TRBV30 and TRBJ2-7; D might be TRBD1 (6 bases). The CDR3 length is 11 residues. Germline CDR1 reads GTSNPN; CDR2 reads SVGIG (reference sequence). Trimming removed 2 bases from V and 13 bases from J, with 15 bases in between. The CDR3 is CAWSSGQLSYF. DNA of the CDR3: TGTGCCTGGAGTTCCGGACAGCTATCCTACTTC.

This clonotype was seen only a few times. The chain combines TRBV12-3 or TRBV12-4 with TRBJ1-2; D is possibly TRBD1 (5 bases). The CDR3 consists of 17 residues. V lost 7 bases and J lost 0, with 21 bases in between. The CDR3 bases are TGTGCCAGCACTCCCCAGACAGCGGGGCGAACTAACTATGGCTACACCTTC. It specifies CASTPQTAGRTNYGYTF.

The rearrangement uses TRBV7-2 and TRBJ1-1; 8 bases line up with TRBD1. CDR3 size: 11 residues. Germline V gene lookup returns CDR1 SGHTA and CDR2 FQGNSA. Trimming at V came to 4 bases and at J to 11 bases, leaving 3 bases not matched to a gene. DNA for the CDR3: TGTGCCAGCAGCTCCAGGGGGCGGGCTTTCTTT. This translates into CASSSRGRAFF.

This chain uses TRBV7-3 with TRBJ2-5, with TRBD1 matching 8 bases. Germline CDR1 reads SGHTA; CDR2 reads FQGTGA. J lost 4 bases, V lost 5 bases, and 3 bases had no gene match. This CDR3 spans 13 amino acids. CDR3 amino acids: CASSRGQGETQYF. In nucleotides, the CDR3 is TGTGCCAGCAGCAGAGGACAGGGAGAGACCCAGTACTTC.

The chain recombines TRBV18 with TRBJ2-1, with 13 bases matching TRBD2. CDR3 size: 17 residues. Germline assignment: CDR1 KGHSH and CDR2 LQKENI. The V segment lost 2 bases and the J segment 7 bases; nucleotides outside the gene matches: 8. For the CDR3, the DNA is TGTGCCAGCTCACCAACCCTGACTAGCGGGAGGCGTAATGAGCAGTTCTTC. Translation: CASSPTLTSGRRNEQFF.

This clonotype was recorded only once. V is TRBV28 and J is TRBJ1-1; D perhaps matches TRBD1 (5 bases). From germline, CDR1 is MDHEN and CDR2 SYDVKM. V gave up 3 bases and J gave up 5 bases, with 10 bases separating them. CDR3 length: 13 residues. CDR3 nucleotide sequence: TGTGCCAGCAGTTTCGGGGGGAGGACTGAAGCTTTCTTT. Amino acid sequence: CASSFGGRTEAFF.

This clonotype was detected a few times. The V and J genes are TRBV6-2 or TRBV6-3 and TRBJ2-1; no clear D. The CDR3 has 13 amino acids. CDR1 is MNHEY and CDR2 is SVGEGT in the germline V gene. V was clipped by 3 bases and J by 10 bases, with 13 bases between them. CDR3 residues: CASSYRWAREQFF. DNA for the CDR3: TGTGCCAGCAGTTATCGCTGGGCTCGAGAGCAGTTCTTC.

Many counts were recorded for this clonotype. The CDR3 DNA reads as TGCAGTGCCGCTACAGCATCAAGCAATCAGCCCCAGCATTTT. Its protein product is CSAATASSNQPQHF. V usage is TRBV20-1 and J usage is TRBJ1-5; D not resolved. This CDR3 contains 14 residues. V dropped 6 bases and J dropped 1 base, with 13 bases sitting between them. Per germline, CDR1 DFQATT and CDR2 SNEGSKA (reference sequence).